This T cell receptor beta chain was captured in a study of T cell responses to AZD1222 COVID-19 vaccine. The repertoire was sequenced with immunoSEQ multiplex PCR; TCRdb's copy has only in-frame clones and lacks some. The data hold fewer than 85,000 clones, with about four fifths observed a single time. About this clone itself: Its target is unknown.

Study-wide results and limits: Repertoire sampling occurred only after the peak T cell response.

V lost 4 bases and J lost 4; bases outside the gene matches: 6. Looked up from germline, CDR1 is SGHTA and CDR2 is FQGTGA. CDR3 length: 16 amino acids. The V call is TRBV7-3, the J call TRBJ1-3, with 11 bases identical to TRBD1. This receptor was taken from an adult who received the AZD1222 COVID-19 vaccine. Sequencing was performed on peripheral blood, taken 28 days after the second AZD1222 dose. This chain's CDR3 is CASSSVGQGAGNTIYF. The CDR3 region has the DNA TGTGCCAGCAGCTCGGTAGGACAGGGGGCCGGAAACACCATATATTTT. The whole variable domain, remainder taken from reference TRBV7-3 and TRBJ1-3, is GAGVSQTPSNKVTEKGKYVELRCDPISGHTALYWYRQSLGQGPEFLIYFQGTGAADDSGLPNDRFFAVRPEGSVSTLKIQRTERGDSAVYLCASSSVGQGAGNTIYFGEGSWLTVV.